The 5 T cell receptor beta chains below all came from one sample that was sequenced in a study of CD8 T cell repertoires and HIV-1 epitope variants. Profiling relied on immunoSEQ multiplex PCR, and the TCRdb table lists in-frame clones only, not all of them. The sample contains about 5,900 clones, about 70% of which appear only once. Their recognized antigens are unknown. Sequenced: cultured CD8+ T cells derived from PBMCs. These receptor sequences come from a male donor with HIV.

V usage is TRBV7-9 and J usage is TRBJ2-1; D might be TRBD1 or TRBD2, each matching 7 bases. CDR1 is SEHNR, CDR2 FQNEAQ, per germline (reference sequence). V shed 3 bases and J shed 8 bases, with 17 bases lying between them. The CDR3 has 15 residues. The CDR3 coding sequence is TGTGCCAGCAGCTTCCCCGGACTAGGGGGCTATGAGCAGTTCTTC. Amino acids: CASSFPGLGGYEQFF.

J is TRBJ2-3 and V is TRBV28; D remains unclear. This CDR3 contains 11 residues. CDR1 and CDR2 (germline): MDHEN, SYDVKM. Deletions cut 6 bases from V and 2 bases from J, with 3 bases between. CDR3 coding DNA: TGTGCCAGCAGGTACACAGATACGCAGTATTTT. It yields the protein CASRYTDTQYF.

The chain recombines TRBV9 with TRBJ1-1, with 7 bases lining up with TRBD1. The CDR3 consists of 15 residues. Unmatched junction bases numbered 5, after V lost 0 bases and J lost 3 bases. From germline, CDR1 is SGDLS and CDR2 YYNGEE. The CDR3 sequence: CASSVEITGDTEAFF. The CDR3 bases are TGTGCCAGCAGCGTAGAAATTACAGGGGACACTGAAGCTTTCTTT.

This clone was recorded a few times. The chain combines TRBV28 with TRBJ1-1; maybe TRBD1 (5 bases). Germline-derived CDR1 and CDR2 are MDHEN and SYDVKM. The CDR3 has 13 residues. The germline V and J ends were trimmed by 6 bases and 1 base, with 9 bases remaining between them. CDR3 sequence: CASSRDGNTEAFF. In DNA, the CDR3 is TGTGCCAGCAGCAGGGACGGGAACACTGAAGCTTTCTTT.

This clone came up a few times. This chain joins TRBV19 and TRBJ2-1; no definite D call. The germline V gene encodes CDR1 LNHDA and CDR2 SQIVND (reference sequence). Trimming cost V 3 bases and J 4 bases, with 4 bases left between them. This CDR3 is built from 12 residues. CDR3 in DNA: TGTGCCAGTAGTATTGGGTACAATGAGCAGTTCTTC. The encoded protein is CASSIGYNEQFF.